Below, 25 T cell receptor beta chains from the same sample are listed, as sequenced in a study of blood T cell repertoires in COVID-19. Using immunoSEQ multiplex PCR, the repertoire was profiled, and TCRdb retains in-frame clones only, with some absent. The sample has 120,000 or so clones; 75% to 90% are singletons. Sequencing used peripheral blood. These receptor sequences come from a man in his 70s with active or convalescent COVID-19.

The chain carries TRBV28 and TRBJ2-7; maybe TRBD2 (5 bases). With 4 bases removed from V and 5 bases from J, the gap between germline ends came to 15 bases. The CDR3 has 14 residues. The germline V gene has CDR1 MDHEN and CDR2 SYDVKM. The CDR3 sequence is CASSSLEGRNEQYF. The CDR3 DNA sequence: TGTGCCAGCAGTTCCCTTGAGGGCCGGAACGAGCAGTACTTC. The full variable domain, its missing parts supplied by reference TRBV28 and TRBJ2-7, is DVKVTQSSRYLVKRTGEKVFLECVQDMDHENMFWYRQDPGLGLRLIYFSYDVKMKEKGDIPEGYSVSREKKERFSLILESASTNQTSMYLCASSSLEGRNEQYFGPGTRLTVT.

The genes are TRBV11-2 and TRBJ2-1; a weak D match, TRBD1 (6 bases). V was cut by 1 base and J by 5 bases, with 12 bases left in between. CDR1 is SGHAT, CDR2 FQNNGV, per germline. This CDR3 spans 15 amino acids. The CDR3 bases are TGTGCCAGCAGCTTAGTCGGACAGACGCACAATGAGCAGTTCTTC. This encodes CASSLVGQTHNEQFF.

The chain has TRBV11-2 and TRBJ2-1; D unclear. The CDR3 covers 14 residues. Germline values: CDR1 SGHAT, CDR2 FQNNGV. Trimming took off 6 bases at V and 4 bases at J, with 13 bases between the two ends. The CDR3 DNA sequence: TGTGCCAGCAGTCTAATTGCTGTGTACAATGAGCAGTTCTTC. This translates into CASSLIAVYNEQFF.

This chain uses TRBV28 with TRBJ1-2; maybe TRBD1 (6 bases). Between the trimmed V and J ends, which lost 3 bases and 4 bases, there was a span of 12 bases. This CDR3 region has 14 residues. Germline V gene sequence: CDR1 MDHEN, CDR2 SYDVKM. This chain's CDR3 is CASSFRDRSYGYTF. The DNA for the CDR3 is TGTGCCAGCAGTTTCCGTGACAGGTCCTATGGCTACACCTTC.

This chain connects TRBV5-1 to TRBJ1-3, with a tentative D call TRBD1 (5 bases). The germline V gene has CDR1 SGHRS and CDR2 YFSETQ. CDR3 length: 16 amino acids. Trimming removed 0 bases from V and 1 base from J, with 11 bases in between. The CDR3 sequence is CASSLAWAGSGNTIYF. The CDR3 nucleotides read TGCGCCAGCAGCTTGGCCTGGGCAGGGTCTGGAAACACCATATATTTT. Full variable domain (missing parts from reference TRBV5-1 and TRBJ1-3): KAGVTQTPRYLIKTRGQQVTLSCSPISGHRSVSWYQQTPGQGLQFLFEYFSETQRNKGNFPGRFSGRQFSNSRSEMNVSTLELGDSALYLCASSLAWAGSGNTIYFGEGSWLTVV.

The chain links TRBV3-1 (or the pseudogene TRBV3-2) to TRBJ2-1; 12 nucleotides line up with TRBD2. In germline, CDR1 is LGHDT, CDR2 YNNKEL (reference sequence). This CDR3 comprises 15 residues. The junction had 7 bases not matched to a gene; V was cut back by 5 bases and J by 8 bases. The CDR3, as DNA: TGTGCCAGCAGCTCGACTAGCGGGAGTGTTTATGAGCAGTTCTTC. Translating gives CASSSTSGSVYEQFF.

The J gene is TRBJ1-1, the V gene TRBV5-1; D unclear. Trimming shortened V by 0 bases and J by 0 bases, and 9 bases separated the two germline ends. The CDR3 contains 15 residues. Germline V gene data show CDR1 as SGHRS and CDR2 as YFSETQ. For the CDR3, the DNA is TGCGCCAGCAGCTTGGGCCACACGCTGAACACTGAAGCTTTCTTT. Translated: CASSLGHTLNTEAFF.

Here the CDR3 DNA reads TGTGCCAGCTCACCAAGGCAGGGTGGCGACTATGGCTACACCTTC. Residues: CASSPRQGGDYGYTF. The chain combines TRBV18 with TRBJ1-2; perhaps TRBD1 as D (5 bases). The V end was cut by 2 bases, the J end by 3 bases, with 13 bases between. From germline, CDR1 is KGHSH and CDR2 LQKENI. The CDR3 spans 15 residues.

This chain links TRBV19 with TRBJ1-6; TRBD1 matches 8 bases. Germline assignment: CDR1 LNHDA and CDR2 SQIVND (reference sequence). Unmatched junction bases numbered 6, after V lost 8 bases and J lost 6 bases. The CDR3 sequence is 14 residues long. CDR3 sequence reads: CASGPDRGNSPLHF. Here the CDR3 DNA reads TGTGCCAGTGGGCCCGACAGGGGTAATTCACCCCTCCACTTT.

This clone was detected ten times or more. The chain combines TRBV28 with TRBJ2-3, with 10 bases matching TRBD2. Germline CDR1 MDHEN, CDR2 SYDVKM. This CDR3 comprises 16 residues. Trimming at V came to 6 bases and at J to 4 bases, leaving 10 bases not matched to a gene. The CDR3 sequence is CASSPLWSGRADTQYF. CDR3 coding DNA: TGTGCCAGCAGCCCCTTGTGGAGCGGGAGGGCAGATACGCAGTATTTT.

The chain recombines TRBV2 with TRBJ1-6, with a weak D call TRBD1 (6 bases). The CDR3 loop spans 14 amino acids. Trimming left V 4 bases short and J 6 bases short, with 10 bases between. Per germline, CDR1 SNHLY and CDR2 FYNNEI. CDR3 loop: CASSGGQGNSPLHF. CDR3 DNA: TGTGCCAGCAGTGGGGGGCAGGGTAATTCACCCCTCCACTTT.

This chain links TRBV11-3 with TRBJ2-7; 15 bases are a match to TRBD2. The CDR3 length is 16 residues. Germline lookup yields CDR1 SGHNT and CDR2 YENEEA. V lost 5 bases to trimming and J lost 4 bases; unmatched junction nucleotides: 6. This chain's CDR3 is CASSRTSGRAWYEQYF. The CDR3 nucleotides are TGTGCCAGCAGCCGGACTAGCGGGAGGGCCTGGTACGAGCAGTACTTC. Full variable domain (rest looked up from reference TRBV11-3 and TRBJ2-7): EAGVVQSPRYKIIEKKQPVAFWCNPISGHNTLYWYLQNLGQGPELLIRYENEEAVDDSQLPKDRFSAERLKGVDSTLKIQPAELGDSAVYLCASSRTSGRAWYEQYFGPGTRLTVT.

The rearrangement joins TRBV28 to TRBJ2-5, with TRBD1 as a possible D gene (5 bases). Trimming removed 5 bases from V and 4 bases from J, with 8 bases in between. The CDR3 spans 12 residues. CDR1 is MDHEN and CDR2 is SYDVKM in the germline V gene. For the CDR3, the DNA is TGTGCCAGCAGTCAGGGCCCAGAGACCCAGTACTTC. Translated: CASSQGPETQYF.

The chain employs TRBV28 and TRBJ2-7; TRBD1 might be the D (8 bases). Trimming took off 0 bases at V and 6 bases at J, with 15 bases between the two ends. Germline V gives CDR1 MDHEN, CDR2 SYDVKM. The CDR3 covers 15 residues. CDR3 DNA sequence: TGTGCCAGCAGTTTATGGTTGACAGGGGAGGGCGAGCAGTACTTC. Translated: CASSLWLTGEGEQYF.

The chain combines TRBV27 with TRBJ2-6; D is perhaps TRBD2 (5 bases). V lost 5 bases and J lost 1, with 12 bases in between. Germline loops: CDR1 MNHEY, CDR2 SMNVEV (reference sequence). The CDR3 length is 16 residues. The CDR3 DNA is TGTGCCAGCAGTCCGGGGTTGGGATCTGGGGCCAACGTCCTGACTTTC. Translated, it gives CASSPGLGSGANVLTF.

The chain joins TRBV10-3 to TRBJ2-3; 12 nucleotides agree with TRBD2. CDR1 ENHRY and CDR2 SYGVKD come from the germline V gene. J gave up 6 bases and V 6 bases, and 13 bases lay outside the gene matches. CDR3 length: 17 amino acids. The CDR3 is CAISPPQLAGGVDTQYF. DNA of the CDR3: TGTGCCATCAGCCCGCCCCAGCTAGCGGGAGGGGTGGATACGCAGTATTTT.

J is TRBJ2-5 and V is TRBV21-1; TRBD2 is the table's D call and was not checked against the DNA. TRBV21-1 is flagged as a pseudogene. The CDR3 is made up of 13 amino acids. CDR3 residues: CASLAGRGETQYF. The CDR3 bases are TGTGCCAGCCTAGCGGGAAGGGGGGAGACCCAGTACTTC.

In this sample, this clone turned up a few times. The chain joins TRBV27 to TRBJ1-2, with D possibly being TRBD1 (5 bases). The length of the CDR3 is 13 residues. The V end lost 6 bases, the J end lost 6 bases, and 14 bases lay between the germline ends. CDR1 and CDR2 from the germline V gene are MNHEY and SMNVEV (reference sequence). Here the CDR3 reads CASSLKGHDGYTF. As DNA, the CDR3 is TGTGCCAGCAGCCTCAAAGGACATGATGGCTACACCTTC.

This chain uses TRBV5-1 with TRBJ2-3; perhaps TRBD2 as D (6 bases). Deletions cut 5 bases from V and 1 base from J, with 14 bases between. The V gene's germline CDR1 is SGHRS and CDR2 YFSETQ. The CDR3 runs to 15 residues. The CDR3 nucleotides are TGCGCCAGCAGGCCGACGGGACTTGGCACAGATACGCAGTATTTT. Amino acid sequence: CASRPTGLGTDTQYF.

This clone was counted only a few times. CDR3 coding DNA: TGTGCCAGTAGTATAGAACCGGGTGGCGCCTCCGCTTTCTTT. This sequence encodes CASSIEPGGASAFF. The rearrangement joins TRBV19 to TRBJ1-1; D uncertain. Trimming cost V 0 bases and J 11 bases, with 16 bases left between them. From germline, CDR1 is LNHDA and CDR2 SQIVND (reference sequence). The CDR3 contains 14 residues. Variable domain in full (rest from reference TRBV19 and TRBJ1-1): DGGITQSPKYLFRKEGQNVTLSCEQNLNHDAMYWYRQDPGQGLRLIYYSQIVNDFQKGDIAEGYSVSREKKESFPLTVTSAQKNPTAFYLCASSIEPGGASAFFGQGTRLTVV.

The V gene is TRBV12-3 or TRBV12-4, the J gene TRBJ1-6; no reliable D call. The ends were cut back, 10 bases at V and 6 bases at J, with 13 bases in the middle. This CDR3 spans 13 amino acids. CDR3 coding DNA: TGTGCCATCTCTTACGGGAGTAATTCACCCCTCCACTTT. Protein product: CAISYGSNSPLHF.

The V gene is TRBV7-2, the J gene TRBJ2-3, with 10 bases that match TRBD1. The trim removed 5 bases at V and 9 bases at J, leaving 2 bases unmatched. The germline V gene has CDR1 SGHTA and CDR2 FQGNSA. CDR3 length: 12 amino acids. The CDR3 region is CASSPGQGTQYF. The CDR3 bases are TGTGCCAGCAGCCCGGGACAGGGGACGCAGTATTTT.

The chain is built from TRBV7-6 and TRBJ1-1; 7 positions agree with TRBD1. CDR1 SGHVS and CDR2 FNYEAQ come from the germline V gene. CDR3 length: 15 amino acids. With V trimmed by 2 bases and J by 0 bases, 3 bases remained unmatched. CDR3 coding DNA: TGTGCCAGCAGCTTACAGGGGGTGATGAACACTGAAGCTTTCTTT. Protein sequence: CASSLQGVMNTEAFF.

This chain joins TRBV7-8 and TRBJ2-2, with 7 bases that match TRBD2. The germline CDR1 and CDR2 sequences are SGHVS and FQNEAQ. The CDR3 runs to 16 residues. V gave up 4 bases and J gave up 7 bases; unmatched junction bases: 12. The CDR3 loop reads CASSSQEGGLNGELFF. In DNA, the CDR3 is TGTGCCAGCAGCTCCCAGGAGGGAGGGCTTAACGGGGAGCTGTTTTTT. Complete variable domain (other parts from reference TRBV7-8 and TRBJ2-2): GAGVSQSPRYKVAKRGQDVALRCDPISGHVSLFWYQQALGQGPEFLTYFQNEAQLDKSGLPSDRFFAERPEGSVSTLKIQRTQQEDSAVYLCASSSQEGGLNGELFFGEGSRLTVL.

The chain links TRBV3-1 (or the pseudogene TRBV3-2) to TRBJ1-1, with TRBD1 matching over 8 bases. Germline V gene lookup returns CDR1 LGHDT and CDR2 YNNKEL (reference sequence). The CDR3 sequence is 14 residues long. V lost 4 bases, J lost 8 bases, and 9 bases stayed unmatched. CDR3 loop: CASSPQYRGAEAFF. The CDR3 DNA reads TGTGCCAGCAGCCCCCAATACAGGGGGGCCGAAGCTTTCTTT.